Below are 17 T cell receptor beta chains sequenced from a single sample in a study of shared clonotypes between healthy human individuals. Profiling relied on immunoSEQ multiplex PCR, and the TCRdb table lists in-frame clones only, not all of them. The profile shows about 2.4 million clones, 93% of them singletons. The sequencing input was naive CD4+ T cells from PBMCs. Stated subset: CD45RA+ positively selected. These receptors came from a man aged 18 to 29 in good health. Some clones in this sample may be carry-over from other donors' samples.

This clone was seen only a few times. Other nucleotide sequences from this sample produce the same CDR3. The chain uses TRBV11-2 and TRBJ1-5; a weak D match, TRBD1 (6 bases). Germline assignment: CDR1 SGHAT and CDR2 FQNNGV. This CDR3 is 13 amino acids long. The ends were cut back, 5 bases at V and 7 bases at J, with 12 bases in the middle. In DNA form, the CDR3 reads TGTGCCAGCAGCCCTCAGGGGAGCCAGCCCCAGCATTTT. Protein: CASSPQGSQPQHF. The whole variable domain, remainder taken from reference TRBV11-2 and TRBJ1-5, is EAGVAQSPRYKIIEKRQSVAFWCNPISGHATLYWYQQILGQGPKLLIQFQNNGVVDDSQLPKDRFSAERLKGVDSTLKIQPAKLEDSAVYLCASSPQGSQPQHFGDGTRLSIL.

J is TRBJ1-2 and V is TRBV6-1; D uncertain. Per the germline V gene, CDR1 is MNHNS and CDR2 is SASEGT. The V end lost 2 bases, the J end lost 5 bases, and 12 bases lay between the germline ends. The CDR3 is 14 amino acids. The chain's CDR3 is CASSESTYGYGYTF. The CDR3 nucleotides are TGTGCCAGCAGTGAATCTACCTACGGGTATGGCTACACCTTC.

The chain couples TRBV7-9 to TRBJ1-1; no clear D. The CDR3 runs to 14 residues. Germline V gene sequence: CDR1 SEHNR, CDR2 FQNEAQ (reference sequence). Trimming took 5 bases from V and 1 from J, leaving 11 bases between them. CDR3: CASSHRTENTEAFF. The CDR3 bases are TGTGCCAGCAGCCATCGGACGGAGAACACTGAAGCTTTCTTT.

This chain joins TRBV30 and TRBJ1-2; tentative D call: TRBD1 (6 bases). Germline CDR1 reads GTSNPN; CDR2 reads SVGIG (reference sequence). Trimming removed 1 base at V and 5 bases at J, with 11 bases between. This CDR3 is 13 amino acids long. The CDR3 DNA follows: TGTGCCTGGAGTGCCAACAGGGTATATGGCTACACCTTC. As protein: CAWSANRVYGYTF.

The chain combines TRBV18 with TRBJ2-1, with 10 positions matching TRBD1. The germline CDR1 and CDR2 sequences are KGHSH and LQKENI. CDR3 length equals 16 residues. The V and J ends lost 3 bases and 8 bases, in that order; junction bases with no gene match: 10. The chain's CDR3 is CASSPTGTGDVDEQFF. The CDR3 nucleotides are TGTGCCAGCTCACCCACCGGGACAGGGGATGTGGATGAGCAGTTCTTC.

The chain uses TRBV9 and TRBJ2-7; D not resolved. The CDR3 totals 13 residues. V lost 0 bases, J lost 0 bases, and 4 bases lay in between. Germline loops: CDR1 SGDLS, CDR2 YYNGEE. The chain's CDR3 is CASSVANSYEQYF. The CDR3 nucleotides read TGTGCCAGCAGCGTAGCCAACTCCTACGAGCAGTACTTC.

This chain uses TRBV15 with TRBJ2-1; no clear D. Germline V lookup: CDR1 LNHNV, CDR2 YYDKDF (reference sequence). Trimming removed 0 bases from V and 5 bases from J, with 14 bases in between. The CDR3 runs 16 residues. CDR3 residues: CATSRDRPTDHNEQFF. The CDR3 DNA sequence: TGTGCCACCAGCAGAGATCGCCCCACCGATCACAATGAGCAGTTCTTC.

The chain has TRBV6-1 and TRBJ1-1; D call uncertain. Germline CDR1 MNHNS, CDR2 SASEGT. Trimming pared 2 bases from V and 7 bases from J, leaving 8 bases between. The CDR3 runs 12 residues. The CDR3 protein is CASSELEDEAFF. The CDR3 region has the DNA TGTGCCAGCAGTGAACTCGAGGATGAAGCTTTCTTT.

In regard to this clone: Additional DNA sequences in this sample encode the identical CDR3. The chain recombines TRBV18 with TRBJ2-7, with 12 bases fitting TRBD2. V was clipped by 1 base and J by 2 bases; unmatched bases: 3. CDR3 size: 16 residues. Germline-derived CDR1 and CDR2 are KGHSH and LQKENI. CDR3 DNA: TGTGCCAGCTCACCACAGCTAGCGGGAGGGCCCTACGAGCAGTACTTC. It yields the protein CASSPQLAGGPYEQYF.

The CDR3 is CATDLQSSGYTF. CDR3 coding DNA: TGTGCCACGGACCTACAATCTAGTGGCTACACCTTC. V and J are TRBV6-1 and TRBJ1-2; D gene uncertain. Germline V CDR1 and CDR2: MNHNS, SASEGT. V dropped 10 bases and J dropped 7 bases, with 16 bases sitting between them. This CDR3 is built from 12 residues.

DNA for the CDR3: TGCGCCAGCAGCTTGGAGGGTTGGCGGTCCTACAATGAGCAGTTCTTC. Encoded protein: CASSLEGWRSYNEQFF. This chain links TRBV5-1 with TRBJ2-1; no clear D. This CDR3 has 16 amino acids. Between the trimmed V and J ends, which lost 0 bases and 1 base, there was a span of 11 bases. Germline CDR1 SGHRS, CDR2 YFSETQ.

This chain connects TRBV5-1 to TRBJ2-2; D gene unclear. The V gene lost 2 bases and the J gene lost 4 bases, with 12 bases spanning the gap. The CDR3 totals 15 residues. Per the germline V gene, CDR1 is SGHRS and CDR2 is YFSETQ. CDR3 sequence: CASSFNGLSTGELFF. CDR3 DNA: TGCGCCAGCAGCTTCAATGGCCTGAGCACCGGGGAGCTGTTTTTT.

The chain recombines TRBV6-1 with TRBJ2-7; 11 bases fit TRBD1. Looked up from germline, CDR1 is MNHNS and CDR2 is SASEGT. CDR3 size: 15 residues. Trimming took 9 bases from V and 2 from J; bases not matched to a gene: 9. CDR3 loop: CASRTGGAVAYEQYF. CDR3 coding DNA: TGTGCCAGTCGGACAGGGGGCGCGGTGGCCTACGAGCAGTACTTC.

The chain uses TRBV4-2 and TRBJ1-4; D uncertain. The CDR3 is made up of 13 amino acids. Germline lookup yields CDR1 LGHNA and CDR2 YNFKEQ. V was pared by 0 bases and J by 8 bases, with 7 bases between. CDR3 sequence reads: CASSQESLEKLFF. The CDR3 DNA follows: TGTGCCAGCAGCCAAGAAAGCCTAGAAAAACTGTTTTTT.

The V and J genes are TRBV29-1 and TRBJ1-1; maybe TRBD1 (5 bases). CDR1 is SQVTM and CDR2 is ANQGSEA in the germline V gene. V was cut by 8 bases and J by 6 bases, with 22 bases left in between. There are 14 residues in the CDR3. This chain's CDR3 is CSTREEAGKAEAFF. The CDR3 nucleotides read TGCAGCACCCGAGAAGAGGCAGGGAAGGCTGAAGCTTTCTTT.

The chain combines TRBV27 with TRBJ1-2, with TRBD1 matching 9 bases. Unmatched junction bases numbered 6, after V lost 8 bases and J lost 5 bases. Per the germline V gene, CDR1 is MNHEY and CDR2 is SMNVEV (reference sequence). The CDR3 contains 13 residues. The CDR3 DNA reads as TGTGCCAGCGGGAAAGACAGGGGGTATGGCTACACCTTC. Translated, it gives CASGKDRGYGYTF.

CDR3 in DNA: TGTGCCAGCAGCCCTGAGGCCTCGAACACTGAAGCTTTCTTT. It codes for CASSPEASNTEAFF. The chain has TRBV5-4 and TRBJ1-1; D remains ambiguous. V was pared by 4 bases and J by 1 base, with 11 bases between. Per germline, CDR1 SGHNT and CDR2 YYREEE (reference sequence). This CDR3 region has 14 residues.